The sequence of this T cell receptor (beta chain) was determined in a study of tissue T cells after allogeneic stem cell transplantation. The CDR3 sequence is 15 residues long. Germline V lookup: CDR1 MSHET, CDR2 SYDVDS. J lost 6 bases, V lost 3 bases, and 7 bases had no gene match. Regarding this clone: Its specificity is unknown. Gene names and germline match the mouse. The read comes to an end 1 residue before the CDR3 does, leaving the germline J gene to fill in the end.

TCRbeta CDR3 was sequenced at survey depth with template counts. The data were produced by immunoSEQ multiplex PCR, yet TCRdb's version contains in-frame clones alone and is incomplete. Of about 48,000 clones listed, about three quarters are singletons. Study conclusions and caveats: Which tissue TCRs were alloreactive or antigen-specific was not determined. Some clones might be persisting host cells. Shared clones across patients were few; motif clustering revealed tissue-specific shared signatures. Blood and spleen captured only part of the tissue TCR repertoire.

Sequenced input: sorted cells pooled from one or two spleens. The TCR comes from a pool of C57BL/6 mice in good health. The chain recombines TRBV29 with TRBJ2-2; TRBD1 matches 7 bases. The CDR3 bases that were read are TGTGCTAGCAGTTTCTACAGGGGCAGGGCCGGGCAGCTCTAC. This codes for CASSFYRGRAGQLY. The CDR3 in its entirety is CASSFYRGRAGQLYF.